Listed below are T cell receptor beta chains from one sample, sequenced in a study of OX40 agonist ivuxolimab in advanced cancers. Measured with immunoSEQ multiplex PCR; TCRdb has only the in-frame clones, and not every one. The repertoire holds fewer than 100,000 clones, with roughly 85% as singletons. The source was CD4+ or CD8+ T cells sorted from blood, collected in a trial of the OX40 agonist ivuxolimab. Receptor source: an adult with an advanced solid tumor such as melanoma, head and neck, liver or kidney cancer. CDR3s include the opening cysteine and the closing phenylalanine or tryptophan. A D gene is named only where the DNA matches it firmly. Clone size appears in some rows only: once, few, many, or a class for an expanded clone.

clone_size,v_call,d_call,j_call,cdr3_aa,cdr3_nt
few,TRBV11-2,.,TRBJ1-4,CASSLRAVDNEKLFF,TGTGCCAGCAGCCTCCGTGCGGTCGATAATGAAAAACTGTTTTTT
.,TRBV11-3,.,TRBJ2-1,CASSLDRDDEQFF,TGTGCCAGCAGCTTAGATCGGGACGATGAGCAGTTCTTC
.,TRBV6-5,.,TRBJ2-7,CASSYGGRGDLQYF,TGTGCCAGCAGTTACGGCGGCAGGGGGGATCTGCAGTACTTC
.,TRBV9,.,TRBJ1-4,CASSVSLAQGEKLFF,TGTGCCAGCAGCGTAAGTCTGGCCCAGGGCGAAAAACTGTTTTTT
.,TRBV9,TRBD1,TRBJ2-2,CASSVVAGGAGELFF,TGTGCCAGCAGCGTAGTCGCAGGGGGAGCCGGGGAGCTGTTTTTT
.,TRBV7-2,.,TRBJ1-1,CASSLELRGAAFF,TGTGCCAGCAGCTTAGAATTGAGGGGGGCAGCTTTCTTT
.,TRBV5-6,.,TRBJ1-1,CASSRRYGSTERGTEAFF,TGTGCCAGCAGCCGCAGGTACGGTTCTACTGAGCGGGGCACTGAAGCTTTCTTT
.,TRBV4-1,TRBD1,TRBJ2-7,CASSQAQRTGAYEQYF,TGCGCCAGCAGCCAAGCGCAGAGGACAGGTGCCTACGAGCAGTACTTC
.,TRBV2,.,TRBJ1-3,CAIMGQGFSGNTIYF,TGTGCCATCATGGGTCAGGGATTCTCTGGAAACACCATATATTTT
.,TRBV28,.,TRBJ1-2,CASSPANYGYTF,TGTGCCAGCAGTCCGGCGAACTATGGCTACACCTTC
.,TRBV5-4,.,TRBJ2-2,CASSPQRTGGELFF,TGTGCCAGCAGTCCGCAGCGTACGGGCGGGGAGCTGTTTTTT
.,TRBV7-9,.,TRBJ1-1,CASSPVYGQGNTEAFF,TGTGCCAGCAGCCCCGTTTACGGTCAGGGAAACACTGAAGCTTTCTTT
few,TRBV10-3,.,TRBJ2-5,CAISGEQVRETQYF,TGTGCCATCAGTGGGGAACAGGTCCGGGAGACCCAGTACTTC
.,TRBV19,.,TRBJ2-5,CASSIETAQETQYF,TGTGCCAGTAGTATAGAGACAGCGCAAGAGACCCAGTACTTC
.,TRBV5-1,.,TRBJ2-5,CASSRGGVESWETQYF,TGCGCCAGCAGCCGAGGAGGTGTCGAGAGTTGGGAGACCCAGTACTTC
.,TRBV5-1,TRBD1,TRBJ1-6,CASSSGQGYSPLHF,TGCGCCAGCAGCTCGGGACAGGGCTATTCACCCCTCCACTTT
.,TRBV19,TRBD1,TRBJ2-6,CASSTQPGQDSSGANVLTF,TGTGCCAGTAGCACTCAACCGGGACAGGATAGCTCTGGGGCCAACGTCCTGACTTTC
few,TRBV2,TRBD1,TRBJ1-2,CASRDRGDGYTF,TGTGCCAGCAGGGACAGGGGGGATGGCTACACCTTC
.,TRBV19,.,TRBJ1-5,CASGTTFTGNQPQHF,TGTGCCAGTGGGACGACATTTACGGGCAATCAGCCCCAGCATTTT
once,TRBV6-5,TRBD2,TRBJ2-1,CASTLSGATGNEQFF,TGTGCCAGCACCCTCAGCGGGGCGACGGGGAATGAGCAGTTCTTC
.,TRBV2,.,TRBJ2-4,CASSAGIQNIQYF,TGTGCCAGCAGTGCTGGGATTCAGAACATTCAGTACTTC
.,TRBV6-5,.,TRBJ1-1,CASSLLGSGTEAFF,TGTGCCAGCAGCCTTCTTGGGTCCGGGACTGAAGCTTTCTTT
.,TRBV30,TRBD2,TRBJ2-3,CAWSRPGTSGITDTQYF,TGTGCCTGGAGCCGGCCGGGGACTAGCGGAATCACAGATACGCAGTATTTT
.,TRBV9,.,TRBJ2-2,CASSVVGANTGELFF,TGTGCCAGCAGCGTAGTGGGGGCCAACACCGGGGAGCTGTTTTTT
.,TRBV5-1,.,TRBJ2-7,CASSRGDASGSYEQYF,TGCGCCAGCAGCAGGGGGGACGCTAGCGGCTCCTACGAGCAGTACTTC
.,TRBV19,TRBD1,TRBJ1-2,CASSTTGIYGYTF,TGTGCCAGTAGTACGACAGGGATCTATGGCTACACCTTC
.,TRBV7-6,TRBD2,TRBJ2-1,CASSLGSGGINEQFF,TGTGCCAGCAGCTTAGGTAGCGGGGGGATCAATGAGCAGTTCTTC
.,TRBV7-7,TRBD1,TRBJ2-1,CASSLETGVGNEQFF,TGTGCTAGCAGCTTAGAGACAGGGGTTGGCAATGAGCAGTTCTTC
.,TRBV19,.,TRBJ1-4,CASLKQSNEKLFF,TGTGCCAGCCTCAAGCAGAGTAATGAAAAACTGTTTTTT
.,TRBV28,.,TRBJ1-6,CASLHRLRQPNSPLHF,TGTGCCAGCCTCCACCGGCTCAGGCAACCCAATTCACCCCTCCACTTT
.,TRBV27,.,TRBJ1-2,CASSLGGRRGNPGYTF,TGTGCCAGCAGTTTAGGGGGCCGGCGGGGGAACCCGGGCTACACCTTC
.,TRBV28,TRBD1,TRBJ1-5,CASSTRDRQTNPPQHF,TGTGCCAGCAGTACGCGGGACAGGCAAACTAATCCGCCCCAGCATTTT
.,TRBV18,.,TRBJ1-3,CASSTLDGAVSGNTIYF,TGTGCCAGCTCAACCCTGGACGGCGCTGTCTCTGGAAACACCATATATTTT
.,TRBV6-6,.,TRBJ1-1,CASKPPGRATEAFF,TGTGCCAGCAAGCCACCGGGAAGAGCCACTGAAGCTTTCTTT
.,TRBV9,TRBD2,TRBJ2-5,CASSQAGGLKETQYF,TGTGCCAGCAGCCAGGCGGGGGGACTGAAAGAGACCCAGTACTTC
.,TRBV28,.,TRBJ2-6,CASADRFSGANVLTF,TGTGCCAGTGCCGACAGGTTCTCTGGGGCCAACGTCCTGACTTTC
.,TRBV10-3,TRBD1,TRBJ2-7,CAIKGAGTYEQYF,TGTGCCATCAAGGGGGCAGGGACCTACGAGCAGTACTTC
.,TRBV10-3,.,TRBJ2-6,CAISRISGANVLTF,TGTGCCATCAGTAGGATCTCTGGGGCCAACGTCCTGACTTTC
once,TRBV5-6,.,TRBJ1-6,CASSLGHNSPLHF,TGTGCCAGCAGCTTGGGCCATAATTCACCCCTCCACTTT
.,TRBV7-2,TRBD1,TRBJ1-5,CASSPDRGSNQPQHF,TGTGCCAGCAGCCCTGACAGGGGGAGCAATCAGCCCCAGCATTTT
.,TRBV9,.,TRBJ1-2,CASSLGVGAGDGYTF,TGTGCCAGCAGCTTAGGGGTAGGGGCGGGGGATGGCTACACCTTC
.,TRBV4-1,.,TRBJ2-6,CASSQPGRSRISGANVLTF,TGCGCCAGCAGCCAGCCAGGCCGGTCTCGGATCTCTGGGGCCAACGTCCTGACTTTC
.,TRBV28,.,TRBJ1-4,CASSMITGPTNEKLFF,TGTGCCAGCAGTATGATAACAGGGCCAACTAATGAAAAACTGTTTTTT
.,TRBV6-1,.,TRBJ1-6,CASSVGGTPNSPLHF,TGTGCCAGCAGTGTGGGCGGGACCCCGAATTCACCCCTCCACTTT
.,TRBV6-1,.,TRBJ1-3,CASRSSGNTIYF,TGTGCCAGCAGAAGCTCTGGAAACACCATATATTTT
.,TRBV29-1,.,TRBJ2-6,CSVDTSGANVLTF,TGCAGCGTTGACACCTCTGGGGCCAACGTCCTGACTTTC
.,TRBV2,.,TRBJ2-5,CASRQRQRETQYF,TGTGCCAGCAGACAGCGACAGCGGGAGACCCAGTACTTC
.,TRBV6-6,TRBD1,TRBJ1-1,CASSDRVEGVNTEAFF,TGTGCCAGCAGCGACAGGGTAGAGGGGGTGAACACTGAAGCTTTCTTT
.,TRBV7-3,.,TRBJ2-2,CASSLGTTNTGELFF,TGTGCCAGCAGCTTAGGTACTACCAACACCGGGGAGCTGTTTTTT
few,TRBV28,.,TRBJ2-5,CASSLPGPTQRRETQYF,TGTGCCAGCAGTTTGCCGGGCCCAACCCAGCGACGAGAGACCCAGTACTTC
once,TRBV4-2,.,TRBJ1-3,CASSHGRATTLGNTIYF,TGTGCCAGCAGCCACGGCCGGGCCACGACTCTTGGAAACACCATATATTTT
once,TRBV5-1,.,TRBJ2-3,CASKAYTDTQYF,TGCGCCAGCAAGGCTTACACAGATACGCAGTATTTT
once,TRBV7-2,TRBD1,TRBJ2-1,CASSFDRGNNEQFF,TGTGCCAGCAGCTTCGACAGGGGGAACAATGAGCAGTTCTTC
.,TRBV19,TRBD2,TRBJ2-5,CASKFSGGAQETQYF,TGTGCCAGCAAATTCAGCGGGGGGGCTCAAGAGACCCAGTACTTC